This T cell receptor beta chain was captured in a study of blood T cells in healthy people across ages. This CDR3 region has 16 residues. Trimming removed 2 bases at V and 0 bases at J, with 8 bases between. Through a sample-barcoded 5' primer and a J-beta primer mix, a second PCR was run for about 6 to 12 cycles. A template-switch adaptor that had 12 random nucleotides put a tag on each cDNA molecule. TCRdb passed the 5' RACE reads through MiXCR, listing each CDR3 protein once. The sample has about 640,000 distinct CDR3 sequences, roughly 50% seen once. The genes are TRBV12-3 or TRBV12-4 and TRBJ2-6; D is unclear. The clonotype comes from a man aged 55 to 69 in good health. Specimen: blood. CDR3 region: CASSLPGPSGANVLTF. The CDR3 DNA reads TGTGCCAGCAGTTTACCAGGCCCCTCTGGGGCCAACGTCCTGACTTTC.